This TCR beta chain is from a study of glioma-infiltrating T cells after dendritic cell vaccination. Only patients with spare fresh-frozen tumor and over two years of follow-up were included. CDR3 length: 17 residues. V was pared by 6 bases and J by 3 bases, with 11 bases of the junction left unmatched. The germline V gene has CDR1 MDHEN and CDR2 SYDVKM. The primer mix had 60 V beta and 13 J beta primers. The assay was immunoSEQ multiplex PCR, and TCRdb's table has in-frame clones only and misses some. The sample yields around 90,000 clones, about 79% seen once. V gene TRBV28 combines with J gene TRBJ2-1, with TRBD1 matching over 10 bases. Sequences were derived from blood, sampled before dendritic cell vaccination. This TCR was sampled from a human donor with glioblastoma. CDR3 in amino acids: CASSLWTGTGDYNEQFF. Written as DNA, the CDR3 is TGTGCCAGCAGCCTATGGACCGGGACAGGGGACTACAATGAGCAGTTCTTC.